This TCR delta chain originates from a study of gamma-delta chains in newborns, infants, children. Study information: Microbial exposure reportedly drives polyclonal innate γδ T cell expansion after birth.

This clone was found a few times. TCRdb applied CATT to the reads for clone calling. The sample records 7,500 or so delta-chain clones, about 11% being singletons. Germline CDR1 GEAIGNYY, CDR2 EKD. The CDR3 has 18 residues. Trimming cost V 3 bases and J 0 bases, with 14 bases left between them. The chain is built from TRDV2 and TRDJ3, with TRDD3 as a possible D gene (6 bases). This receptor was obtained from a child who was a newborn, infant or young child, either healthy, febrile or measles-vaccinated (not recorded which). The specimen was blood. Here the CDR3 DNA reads TGTGCCTGTGACCCAATCAGGGGGAGCTCCTGGGACACCCGACAGATGTTTTTC. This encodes CACDPIRGSSWDTRQMFF.